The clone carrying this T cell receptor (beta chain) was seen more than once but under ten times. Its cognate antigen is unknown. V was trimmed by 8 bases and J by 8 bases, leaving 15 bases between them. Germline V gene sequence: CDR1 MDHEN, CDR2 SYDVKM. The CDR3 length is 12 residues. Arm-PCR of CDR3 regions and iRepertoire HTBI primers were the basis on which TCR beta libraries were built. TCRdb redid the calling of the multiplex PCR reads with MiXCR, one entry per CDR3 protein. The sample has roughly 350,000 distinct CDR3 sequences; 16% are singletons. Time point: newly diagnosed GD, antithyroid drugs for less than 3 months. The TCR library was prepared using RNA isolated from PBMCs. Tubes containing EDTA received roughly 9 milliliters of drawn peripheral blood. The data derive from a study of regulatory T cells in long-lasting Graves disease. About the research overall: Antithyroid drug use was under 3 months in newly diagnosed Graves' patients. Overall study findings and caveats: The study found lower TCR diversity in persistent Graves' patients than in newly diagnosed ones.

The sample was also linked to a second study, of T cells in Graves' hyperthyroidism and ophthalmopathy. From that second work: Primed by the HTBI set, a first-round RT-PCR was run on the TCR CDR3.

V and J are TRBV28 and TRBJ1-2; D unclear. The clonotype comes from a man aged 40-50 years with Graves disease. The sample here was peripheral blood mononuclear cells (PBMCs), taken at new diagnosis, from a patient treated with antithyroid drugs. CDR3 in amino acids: CASSSRGRGYTF. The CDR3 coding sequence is TGTGCCAGCTCGAGTCGAGGGCGAGGCTACACCTTC.